The rows below give T cell receptor beta chains drawn from one sample of a study of OX40 agonist ivuxolimab in advanced cancers. The method was immunoSEQ multiplex PCR; TCRdb's version includes in-frame clones alone and lacks a portion of them. Seen here are around 67,000 clones, 80% observed once, and the top ten hold around 8%. The sample was CD4+ or CD8+ T cells sorted from blood, taken in a trial of the OX40 agonist ivuxolimab. The receptors were sampled from an adult with an advanced solid tumor such as melanoma, head and neck, liver or kidney cancer. Each CDR3 is given with its conserved first and last residue. Fields, in order: V gene, clone size, J gene, D gene, CDR3 DNA, CDR3 protein. D genes are given only for firm matches. Some rows have no size entry. The others give once, few or many, or a class for an expanded clone.

V gene: TRBV2; clone size: -; J gene: TRBJ1-2; D gene: -; CDR3 DNA: TGTGCCAGCAGTCCAAGGGGGGGCAGGAGCTATGGCTACACCTTC; CDR3 protein: CASSPRGGRSYGYTF
V gene: TRBV5-1; clone size: -; J gene: TRBJ2-7; D gene: TRBD2; CDR3 DNA: TGCGCCAGCAGCTTGTCTCCGGGAGGATCCTACGAGCAGTACTTC; CDR3 protein: CASSLSPGGSYEQYF
V gene: TRBV11-3; clone size: -; J gene: TRBJ2-2; D gene: TRBD2; CDR3 DNA: TGTGCCAGCGGATCTAGCGGGAGGGCCGGGGAGCTGTTTTTT; CDR3 protein: CASGSSGRAGELFF
V gene: TRBV5-1; clone size: -; J gene: TRBJ2-2; D gene: -; CDR3 DNA: TGCGCCAGCTGGTTTGACACCGGGGAGCTGTTTTTT; CDR3 protein: CASWFDTGELFF
V gene: TRBV7-8; clone size: -; J gene: TRBJ1-1; D gene: -; CDR3 DNA: TGTGCCAGCAGCTTAGAGAGCAGGAACACTGAAGCTTTCTTT; CDR3 protein: CASSLESRNTEAFF
V gene: TRBV29-1; clone size: few; J gene: TRBJ2-1; D gene: -; CDR3 DNA: TGCAGCGTTGAAGAGCCTGAGCAGTTCTTC; CDR3 protein: CSVEEPEQFF
V gene: TRBV7-8; clone size: -; J gene: TRBJ1-1; D gene: -; CDR3 DNA: TGTGCCAGCAGCTTAGTTGGGGGGGGCGGCACTGAAGCTTTCTTT; CDR3 protein: CASSLVGGGGTEAFF
V gene: TRBV12-1; clone size: -; J gene: TRBJ2-1; D gene: -; CDR3 DNA: TGTGCCAGCAGCTTTTATTGTCGGACGTACTACAATGAGCAGTTCTTC; CDR3 protein: CASSFYCRTYYNEQFF
V gene: TRBV7-2; clone size: -; J gene: TRBJ2-5; D gene: -; CDR3 DNA: TGTGCCAGCAGCTTAGGCGGGACCCAGTACTTC; CDR3 protein: CASSLGGTQYF
V gene: TRBV6-1; clone size: -; J gene: TRBJ1-4; D gene: TRBD1; CDR3 DNA: TGTGCCAGCAGTGATACCGGGACAGGGGGAGAAAAACTGTTTTTT; CDR3 protein: CASSDTGTGGEKLFF
V gene: TRBV7-7; clone size: -; J gene: TRBJ2-6; D gene: -; CDR3 DNA: TGTGCCAGCAGCGAGGGACTCCTCTCTGGGGCCAACGTCCTGACTTTC; CDR3 protein: CASSEGLLSGANVLTF
V gene: TRBV27; clone size: -; J gene: TRBJ1-4; D gene: -; CDR3 DNA: TGTGCCAGCAGTCCCGTCCCGACAGTAGGGAAAGAAAAACTGTTTTTT; CDR3 protein: CASSPVPTVGKEKLFF
V gene: TRBV28; clone size: -; J gene: TRBJ2-4; D gene: TRBD2; CDR3 DNA: TGTGCCAGCAGTCAGAGACCCGGGGTGGTAAGCGGGGGACTAGCCAAAAACATTCAGTACTTC; CDR3 protein: CASSQRPGVVSGGLAKNIQYF
V gene: TRBV6-5; clone size: -; J gene: TRBJ1-1; D gene: -; CDR3 DNA: TGTGCCAGCAGCCTGGACGAGGCGAACACTGAAGCTTTCTTT; CDR3 protein: CASSLDEANTEAFF
V gene: TRBV9; clone size: -; J gene: TRBJ1-1; D gene: -; CDR3 DNA: TGTGCCAGCAGCTCCCCCCGGGCGGGGCTGAACACTGAAGCTTTCTTT; CDR3 protein: CASSSPRAGLNTEAFF
V gene: TRBV4-1; clone size: few; J gene: TRBJ1-5; D gene: TRBD1; CDR3 DNA: TGCGCCAGCAGCCAAGTCAAGGGACAGAACAATCAGCCCCAGCATTTT; CDR3 protein: CASSQVKGQNNQPQHF
V gene: TRBV7-2; clone size: -; J gene: TRBJ2-3; D gene: -; CDR3 DNA: TGTGCCAGCAGCTCCGCCGCCAGGGTCGATACGCAGTATTTT; CDR3 protein: CASSSAARVDTQYF
V gene: TRBV2; clone size: -; J gene: TRBJ1-2; D gene: -; CDR3 DNA: TGTGCCAGCACCGGCGCAGGGGCAACGGTGGGCTATGGCTACACCTTC; CDR3 protein: CASTGAGATVGYGYTF
V gene: TRBV30; clone size: -; J gene: TRBJ2-1; D gene: TRBD2; CDR3 DNA: TGTGCCTGGAGTGTCAGCGGGAGTCGTGGTGAGCAGTTCTTC; CDR3 protein: CAWSVSGSRGEQFF
V gene: TRBV5-4; clone size: -; J gene: TRBJ2-2; D gene: -; CDR3 DNA: TGTGCCAGCAGCTCACAGGCGAACACCGGGGAGCTGTTTTTT; CDR3 protein: CASSSQANTGELFF
V gene: TRBV5-1; clone size: -; J gene: TRBJ2-7; D gene: TRBD2; CDR3 DNA: TGCGCCAGCAGCCGAGACGGGAGGAACCCCTACGAGCAGTACTTC; CDR3 protein: CASSRDGRNPYEQYF
V gene: TRBV4-3; clone size: -; J gene: TRBJ2-7; D gene: TRBD2; CDR3 DNA: TGCGCCAGCAGCCAAGTCCTAGCGGGCGAGCAGTACTTC; CDR3 protein: CASSQVLAGEQYF
V gene: TRBV18; clone size: -; J gene: TRBJ2-7; D gene: -; CDR3 DNA: TGTGCCAGCTCACCACAGCAGGGGTCCTACGAGCAGTACTTC; CDR3 protein: CASSPQQGSYEQYF
V gene: TRBV11-3; clone size: few; J gene: TRBJ2-3; D gene: TRBD1; CDR3 DNA: TGTGCCAGCAGCGCGGGACAGGGCGGCCCAGATACGCAGTATTTT; CDR3 protein: CASSAGQGGPDTQYF
V gene: TRBV28; clone size: -; J gene: TRBJ2-3; D gene: -; CDR3 DNA: TGTGCCAGCAGTCCCCGGGGTAGCGGTAATCCCACAGATACGCAGTATTTT; CDR3 protein: CASSPRGSGNPTDTQYF
V gene: TRBV7-3; clone size: -; J gene: TRBJ2-3; D gene: -; CDR3 DNA: TGTGCCAGCAGCCAACGAGCTACAAGGGATACGCAGTATTTT; CDR3 protein: CASSQRATRDTQYF
V gene: TRBV18; clone size: -; J gene: TRBJ2-1; D gene: -; CDR3 DNA: TGTGCCAGCTCACCACGCTCAGGGGCAAATGAGCAGTTCTTC; CDR3 protein: CASSPRSGANEQFF
V gene: TRBV5-4; clone size: once; J gene: TRBJ2-3; D gene: TRBD2; CDR3 DNA: TGTGCCAGCAGCTCCCGACTAGCGGGAGTGGGAGATACGCAGTATTTT; CDR3 protein: CASSSRLAGVGDTQYF
V gene: TRBV5-8; clone size: -; J gene: TRBJ1-1; D gene: -; CDR3 DNA: TGTGCCAGCAGCTCCTCGGAATGGAGCAGTGAAGCTTTCTTT; CDR3 protein: CASSSSEWSSEAFF
V gene: TRBV4-2; clone size: -; J gene: TRBJ2-3; D gene: -; CDR3 DNA: TGTGCCAGCAGCTTGGGGCCCGATACGCAGTATTTT; CDR3 protein: CASSLGPDTQYF
V gene: TRBV4-3; clone size: -; J gene: TRBJ1-2; D gene: TRBD1; CDR3 DNA: TGCGCCAGCAGCCAAGTCAACAGGGGCGGTGGCTACACCTTC; CDR3 protein: CASSQVNRGGGYTF
V gene: TRBV6-6; clone size: few; J gene: TRBJ1-3; D gene: TRBD1; CDR3 DNA: TGTGCCAGCAGGGGACAGTCTGATGGAAACACCATATATTTT; CDR3 protein: CASRGQSDGNTIYF
V gene: TRBV6-5; clone size: -; J gene: TRBJ2-7; D gene: -; CDR3 DNA: TGTGCCAGCAAAGAACAAGGCTACTACGAGCAGTACTTC; CDR3 protein: CASKEQGYYEQYF
V gene: TRBV6-4; clone size: once; J gene: TRBJ1-1; D gene: -; CDR3 DNA: TGTGCCAGCAGTGACTCTACCCGAAAGAACACTGAAGCTTTCTTT; CDR3 protein: CASSDSTRKNTEAFF
V gene: TRBV7-9; clone size: once; J gene: TRBJ2-5; D gene: TRBD1; CDR3 DNA: TGTGCCAGCAGCTTAGGAGACAGGGACAGGGAGACCCAGTACTTC; CDR3 protein: CASSLGDRDRETQYF
V gene: TRBV7-2; clone size: -; J gene: TRBJ2-7; D gene: TRBD2; CDR3 DNA: TGTGCCAGCAGCTTAGCCCCTACTAGCGGAAGTTACTACGAGCAGTACTTC; CDR3 protein: CASSLAPTSGSYYEQYF
V gene: TRBV18; clone size: few; J gene: TRBJ1-2; D gene: -; CDR3 DNA: TGTGCCAGCTCACCACCCGACAGGAGCGCTAACTATGGCTACACCTTC; CDR3 protein: CASSPPDRSANYGYTF
V gene: TRBV5-1; clone size: -; J gene: TRBJ1-2; D gene: TRBD1; CDR3 DNA: TGCGCCAGCAGCTTAGAGCCGGGACAGGGCTACACCTTC; CDR3 protein: CASSLEPGQGYTF
V gene: TRBV4-1; clone size: -; J gene: TRBJ2-1; D gene: -; CDR3 DNA: TGCGCCAGCAGCCCCCGGGGGGAGGGGGTCAATGAGCAGTTCTTC; CDR3 protein: CASSPRGEGVNEQFF
V gene: TRBV7-9; clone size: -; J gene: TRBJ2-1; D gene: TRBD2; CDR3 DNA: TGTGCCAGCAGCGCGGGGGGCTTGGGTGAGCAGTTCTTC; CDR3 protein: CASSAGGLGEQFF
V gene: TRBV9; clone size: -; J gene: TRBJ1-5; D gene: -; CDR3 DNA: TGTGCCAGCAGCGAAAGGGTCAGGGGAGGAAATCAGCCCCAGCATTTT; CDR3 protein: CASSERVRGGNQPQHF
V gene: TRBV27; clone size: few; J gene: TRBJ2-1; D gene: TRBD2; CDR3 DNA: TGTGCCAGCAGTTTATCAGCGGGGAGGTCCTCCTACAATGAGCAGTTCTTC; CDR3 protein: CASSLSAGRSSYNEQFF
V gene: TRBV6-1; clone size: once; J gene: TRBJ2-3; D gene: -; CDR3 DNA: TGTGCCAGCAGGAGGGGGGGCCTTCCTCCAGATACGCAGTATTTT; CDR3 protein: CASRRGGLPPDTQYF
V gene: TRBV6-1; clone size: -; J gene: TRBJ1-2; D gene: TRBD1; CDR3 DNA: TGTGCCAGCAGTCAGAACCCCCAGGGGGATGGCTACACCTTC; CDR3 protein: CASSQNPQGDGYTF
V gene: TRBV10-1; clone size: -; J gene: TRBJ1-1; D gene: -; CDR3 DNA: TGCGCCAGCAGTGTGGCAGAGAACACTGAAGCTTTCTTT; CDR3 protein: CASSVAENTEAFF
V gene: TRBV18; clone size: once; J gene: TRBJ2-7; D gene: -; CDR3 DNA: TGTGCCAGCTCACCGGGCAGTGGCAGGGGAGTTGGGGAGCAGTACTTC; CDR3 protein: CASSPGSGRGVGEQYF
V gene: TRBV5-5; clone size: -; J gene: TRBJ2-2; D gene: TRBD1; CDR3 DNA: TGTGCCAGCAGCTCCTGGACAGGGGGCATCACCGGGGAGCTGTTTTTT; CDR3 protein: CASSSWTGGITGELFF
V gene: TRBV4-2; clone size: -; J gene: TRBJ2-7; D gene: -; CDR3 DNA: TGTGCCAGCAGCCAAGAGTGGGGGGCTGGGGAGCAGTACTTC; CDR3 protein: CASSQEWGAGEQYF
V gene: TRBV5-5; clone size: -; J gene: TRBJ2-1; D gene: -; CDR3 DNA: TGTGCCAGCAGCGCCAGTTCGGAGCGTTCCTACAATGAGCAGTTCTTC; CDR3 protein: CASSASSERSYNEQFF
V gene: TRBV7-3; clone size: -; J gene: TRBJ2-1; D gene: TRBD1; CDR3 DNA: TGTGCCAGCAGCTTGGACAGGCGCGGATACAATGAGCAGTTCTTC; CDR3 protein: CASSLDRRGYNEQFF
V gene: TRBV2; clone size: once; J gene: TRBJ1-2; D gene: -; CDR3 DNA: TGTGCCAGCAGTGAACTCGCCAGGGAGGCTGGCTACACCTTC; CDR3 protein: CASSELAREAGYTF
V gene: TRBV28; clone size: -; J gene: TRBJ2-3; D gene: -; CDR3 DNA: TGTGCCACGGCGGGGAGCACAGATACGCAGTATTTT; CDR3 protein: CATAGSTDTQYF
V gene: TRBV2; clone size: -; J gene: TRBJ2-5; D gene: TRBD2; CDR3 DNA: TGTGCCAGCAGTCCTGGACTAGCGGGGGAGGCAGGGTACTTC; CDR3 protein: CASSPGLAGEAGYF
V gene: TRBV2; clone size: -; J gene: TRBJ2-5; D gene: TRBD1; CDR3 DNA: TGTGCCAGCAGTGTGCAGGGGGTTGAGGAGACCCAGTACTTC; CDR3 protein: CASSVQGVEETQYF
V gene: TRBV7-9; clone size: -; J gene: TRBJ2-3; D gene: -; CDR3 DNA: TGTGCCAGCAGCTTAGGGGGAACAGATACGCAGTATTTT; CDR3 protein: CASSLGGTDTQYF